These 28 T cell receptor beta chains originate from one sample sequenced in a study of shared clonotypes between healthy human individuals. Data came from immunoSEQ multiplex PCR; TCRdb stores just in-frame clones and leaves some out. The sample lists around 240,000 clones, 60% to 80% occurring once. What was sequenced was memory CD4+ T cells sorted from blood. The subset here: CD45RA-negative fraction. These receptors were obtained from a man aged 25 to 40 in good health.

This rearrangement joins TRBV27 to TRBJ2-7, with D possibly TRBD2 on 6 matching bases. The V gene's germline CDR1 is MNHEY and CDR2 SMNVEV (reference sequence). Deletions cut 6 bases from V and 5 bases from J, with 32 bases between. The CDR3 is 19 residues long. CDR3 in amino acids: CASRPGRTQSGTSFHEQYF. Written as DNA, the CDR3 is TGTGCCAGCAGACCGGGACGGACGCAATCGGGAACTAGCTTCCACGAGCAGTACTTC.

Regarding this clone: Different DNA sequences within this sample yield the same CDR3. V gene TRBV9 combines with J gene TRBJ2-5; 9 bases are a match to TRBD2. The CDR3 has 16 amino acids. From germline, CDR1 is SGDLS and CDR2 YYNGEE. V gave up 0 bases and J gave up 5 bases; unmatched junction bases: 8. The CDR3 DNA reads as TGTGCCAGCAGCGTAGCTCCTGGAGCGGGAGGCGAGACCCAGTACTTC. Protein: CASSVAPGAGGETQYF.

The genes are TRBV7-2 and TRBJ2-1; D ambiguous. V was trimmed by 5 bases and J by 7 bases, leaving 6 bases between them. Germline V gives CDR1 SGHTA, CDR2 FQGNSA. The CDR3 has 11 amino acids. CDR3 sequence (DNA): TGTGCCAGCAGCGTTGGTAATGAGCAGTTCTTC. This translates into CASSVGNEQFF.

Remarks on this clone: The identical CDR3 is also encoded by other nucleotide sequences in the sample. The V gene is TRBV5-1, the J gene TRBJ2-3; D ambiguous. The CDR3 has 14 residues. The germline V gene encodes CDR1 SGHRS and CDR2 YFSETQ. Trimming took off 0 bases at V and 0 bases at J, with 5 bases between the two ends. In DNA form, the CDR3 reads TGCGCCAGCAGCTTGGATAGGAGCACAGATACGCAGTATTTT. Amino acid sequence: CASSLDRSTDTQYF. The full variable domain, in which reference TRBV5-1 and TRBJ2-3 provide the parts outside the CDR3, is KAGVTQTPRYLIKTRGQQVTLSCSPISGHRSVSWYQQTPGQGLQFLFEYFSETQRNKGNFPGRFSGRQFSNSRSEMNVSTLELGDSALYLCASSLDRSTDTQYFGPGTRLTVL.

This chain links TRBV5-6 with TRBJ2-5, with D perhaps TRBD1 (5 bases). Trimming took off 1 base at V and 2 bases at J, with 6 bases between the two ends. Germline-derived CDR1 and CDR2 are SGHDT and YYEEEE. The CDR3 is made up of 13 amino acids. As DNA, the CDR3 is TGTGCCAGCAGCTTGCCAGGGCAAGAGACCCAGTACTTC. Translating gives CASSLPGQETQYF.

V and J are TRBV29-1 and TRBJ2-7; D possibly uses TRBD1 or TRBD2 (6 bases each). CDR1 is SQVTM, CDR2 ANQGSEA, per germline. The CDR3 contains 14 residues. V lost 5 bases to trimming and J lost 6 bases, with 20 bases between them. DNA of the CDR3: TGCAGCGTTAAGGGGGGCAGGGAGGACTCCGAGCAGTACTTC. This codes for CSVKGGREDSEQYF.

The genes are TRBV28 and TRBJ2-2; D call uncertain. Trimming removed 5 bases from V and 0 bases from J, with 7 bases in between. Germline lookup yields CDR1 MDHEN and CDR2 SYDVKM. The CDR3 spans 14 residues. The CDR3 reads CASSGHTNTGELFF. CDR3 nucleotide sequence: TGTGCCAGCAGTGGCCATACGAACACCGGGGAGCTGTTTTTT.

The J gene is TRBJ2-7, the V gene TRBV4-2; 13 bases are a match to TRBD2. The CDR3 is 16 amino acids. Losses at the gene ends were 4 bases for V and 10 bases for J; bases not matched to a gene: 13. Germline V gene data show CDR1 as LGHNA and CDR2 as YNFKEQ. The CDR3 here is CASSPQTGTSGIAQYF. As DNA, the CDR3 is TGTGCCAGCAGCCCCCAAACCGGGACTAGCGGGATTGCTCAGTACTTC.

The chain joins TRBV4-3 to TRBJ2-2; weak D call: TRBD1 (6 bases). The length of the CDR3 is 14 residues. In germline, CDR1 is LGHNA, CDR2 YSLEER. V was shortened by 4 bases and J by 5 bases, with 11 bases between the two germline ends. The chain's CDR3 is CASSRTALTGELFF. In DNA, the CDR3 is TGCGCCAGCAGCCGGACAGCTTTAACCGGGGAGCTGTTTTTT.

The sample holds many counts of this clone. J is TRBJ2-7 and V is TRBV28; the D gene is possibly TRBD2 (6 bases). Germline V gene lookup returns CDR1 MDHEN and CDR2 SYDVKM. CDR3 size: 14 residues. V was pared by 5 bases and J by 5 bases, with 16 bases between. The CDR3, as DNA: TGTGCCAGCAGTGACTCTAGCGAGTCCGACGAGCAGTACTTC. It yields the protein CASSDSSESDEQYF.

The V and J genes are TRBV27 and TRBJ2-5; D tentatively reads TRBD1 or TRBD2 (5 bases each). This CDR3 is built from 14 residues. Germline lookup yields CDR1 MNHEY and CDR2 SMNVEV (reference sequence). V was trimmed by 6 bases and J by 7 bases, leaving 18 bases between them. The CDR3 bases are TGTGCCAGCAGACAGGCTTTAGAGAGGGGGACCCAGTACTTC. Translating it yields CASRQALERGTQYF.

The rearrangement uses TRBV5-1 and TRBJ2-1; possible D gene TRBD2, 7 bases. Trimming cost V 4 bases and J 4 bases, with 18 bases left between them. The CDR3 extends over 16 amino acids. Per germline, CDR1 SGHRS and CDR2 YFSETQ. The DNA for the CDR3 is TGCGCCAGCAGCCCGGAGGGGGGGGGAATGTACAATGAGCAGTTCTTC. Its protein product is CASSPEGGGMYNEQFF.

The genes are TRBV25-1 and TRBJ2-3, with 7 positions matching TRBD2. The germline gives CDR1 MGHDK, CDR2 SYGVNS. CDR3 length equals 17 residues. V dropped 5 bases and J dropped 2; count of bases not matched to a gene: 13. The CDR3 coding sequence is TGTGCCAGCAGTTCGAGCCTTAGCGGGTATTTCACAGATACGCAGTATTTT. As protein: CASSSSLSGYFTDTQYF.

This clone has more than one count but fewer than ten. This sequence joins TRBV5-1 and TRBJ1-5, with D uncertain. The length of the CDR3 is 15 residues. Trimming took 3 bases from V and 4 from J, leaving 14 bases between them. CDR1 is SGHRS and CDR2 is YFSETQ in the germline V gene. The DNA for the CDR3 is TGCGCCAGCAGCTCGGGAGCCCCAGATAATCAGCCCCAGCATTTT. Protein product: CASSSGAPDNQPQHF.

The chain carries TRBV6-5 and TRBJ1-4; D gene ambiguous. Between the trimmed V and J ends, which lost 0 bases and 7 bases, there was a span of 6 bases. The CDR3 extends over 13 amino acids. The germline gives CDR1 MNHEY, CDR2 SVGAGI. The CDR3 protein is CASSYSVGEKLFF. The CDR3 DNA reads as TGTGCCAGCAGTTACTCTGTGGGTGAAAAACTGTTTTTT.

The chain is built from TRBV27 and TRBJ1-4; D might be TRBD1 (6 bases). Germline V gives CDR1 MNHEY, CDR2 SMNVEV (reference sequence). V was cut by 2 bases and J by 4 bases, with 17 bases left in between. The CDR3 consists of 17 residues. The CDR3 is CASSLQYVGQLNEKLFF. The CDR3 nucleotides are TGTGCCAGCAGTTTACAGTACGTCGGACAGCTTAATGAAAAACTGTTTTTT.

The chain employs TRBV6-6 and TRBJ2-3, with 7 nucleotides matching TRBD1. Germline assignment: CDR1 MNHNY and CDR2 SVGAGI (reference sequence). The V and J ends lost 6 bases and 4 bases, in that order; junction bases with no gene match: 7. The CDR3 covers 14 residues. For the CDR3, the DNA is TGTGCCAGCAGCCGTACAGGGGTGGCAGATACGCAGTATTTT. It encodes CASSRTGVADTQYF.

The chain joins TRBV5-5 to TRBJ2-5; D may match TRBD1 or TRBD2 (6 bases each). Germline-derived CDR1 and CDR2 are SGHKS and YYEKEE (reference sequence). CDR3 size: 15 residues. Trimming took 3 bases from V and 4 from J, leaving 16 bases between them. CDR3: CASSSITGGGETQYF. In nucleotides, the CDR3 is TGTGCCAGCAGCTCTATAACCGGGGGCGGAGAGACCCAGTACTTC.

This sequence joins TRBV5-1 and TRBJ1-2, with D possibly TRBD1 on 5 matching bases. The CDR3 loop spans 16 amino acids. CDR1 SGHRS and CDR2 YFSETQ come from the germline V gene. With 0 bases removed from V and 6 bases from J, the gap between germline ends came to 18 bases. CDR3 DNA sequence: TGCGCCAGCAGCTTGGTTTGGTCGGGGGGTAAAAATGGCTACACCTTC. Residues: CASSLVWSGGKNGYTF.

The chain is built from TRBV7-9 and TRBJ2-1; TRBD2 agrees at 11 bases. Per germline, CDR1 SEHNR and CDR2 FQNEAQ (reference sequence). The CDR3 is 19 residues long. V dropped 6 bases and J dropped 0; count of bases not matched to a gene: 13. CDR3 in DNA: TGTGCCAGCAGACACCGACTAGCGGGGTTTCGTAGCTCCTACAATGAGCAGTTCTTC. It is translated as CASRHRLAGFRSSYNEQFF.

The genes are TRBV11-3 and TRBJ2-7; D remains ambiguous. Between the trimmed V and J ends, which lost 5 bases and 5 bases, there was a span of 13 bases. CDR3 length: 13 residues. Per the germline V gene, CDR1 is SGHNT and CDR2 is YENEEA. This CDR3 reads CASSAGIANEQYF. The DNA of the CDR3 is TGTGCCAGCAGCGCCGGCATTGCCAACGAGCAGTACTTC.

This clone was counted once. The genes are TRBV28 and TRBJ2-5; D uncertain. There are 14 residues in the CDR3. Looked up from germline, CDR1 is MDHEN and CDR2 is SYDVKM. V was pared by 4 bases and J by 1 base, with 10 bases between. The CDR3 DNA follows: TGTGCCAGCAGTTCGACACGGTTCCAAGAGACCCAGTACTTC. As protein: CASSSTRFQETQYF.

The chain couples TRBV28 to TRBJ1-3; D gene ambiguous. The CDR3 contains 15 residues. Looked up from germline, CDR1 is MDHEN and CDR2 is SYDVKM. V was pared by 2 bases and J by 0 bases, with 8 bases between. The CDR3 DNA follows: TGTGCCAGCAGTTTAGCTTCTGGCTCTGGAAACACCATATATTTT. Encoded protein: CASSLASGSGNTIYF. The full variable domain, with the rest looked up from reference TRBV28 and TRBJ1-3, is DVKVTQSSRYLVKRTGEKVFLECVQDMDHENMFWYRQDPGLGLRLIYFSYDVKMKEKGDIPEGYSVSREKKERFSLILESASTNQTSMYLCASSLASGSGNTIYFGEGSWLTVV.

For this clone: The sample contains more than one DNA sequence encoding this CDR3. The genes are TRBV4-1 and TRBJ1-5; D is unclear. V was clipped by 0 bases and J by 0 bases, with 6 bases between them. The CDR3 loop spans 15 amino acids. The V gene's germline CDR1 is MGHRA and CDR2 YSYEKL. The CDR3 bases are TGCGCCAGCAGCCAAGATAGAAATAGCAATCAGCCCCAGCATTTT. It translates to CASSQDRNSNQPQHF.

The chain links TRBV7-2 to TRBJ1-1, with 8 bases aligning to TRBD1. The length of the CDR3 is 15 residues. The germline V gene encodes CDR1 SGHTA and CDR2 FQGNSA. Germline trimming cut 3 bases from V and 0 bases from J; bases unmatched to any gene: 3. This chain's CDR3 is CASSLTGAMNTEAFF. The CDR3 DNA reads TGTGCCAGCAGCTTGACAGGGGCAATGAACACTGAAGCTTTCTTT.

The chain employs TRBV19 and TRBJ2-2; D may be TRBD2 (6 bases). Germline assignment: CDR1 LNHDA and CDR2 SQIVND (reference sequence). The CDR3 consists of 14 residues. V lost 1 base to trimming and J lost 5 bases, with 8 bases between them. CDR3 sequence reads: CASSIASGTGELFF. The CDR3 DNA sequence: TGTGCCAGTAGTATAGCCAGCGGGACCGGGGAGCTGTTTTTT.

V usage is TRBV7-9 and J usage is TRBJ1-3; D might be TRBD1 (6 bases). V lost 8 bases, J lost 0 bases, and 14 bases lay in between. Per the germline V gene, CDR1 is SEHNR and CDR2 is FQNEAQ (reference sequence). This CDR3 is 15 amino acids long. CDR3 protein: CASPPGDNSGNTIYF. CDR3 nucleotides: TGTGCCAGCCCCCCGGGGGACAACTCTGGAAACACCATATATTTT.

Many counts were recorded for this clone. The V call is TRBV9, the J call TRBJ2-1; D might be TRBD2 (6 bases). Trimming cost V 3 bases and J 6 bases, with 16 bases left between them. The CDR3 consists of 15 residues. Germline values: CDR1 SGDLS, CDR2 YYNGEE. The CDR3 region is CASSADSQAGNEQFF. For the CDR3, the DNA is TGTGCCAGCAGCGCCGATTCCCAAGCGGGCAATGAGCAGTTCTTC.